The rows below give T cell receptor beta chains drawn from one sample of a study of response to subunit inactivated influenza vaccine. MiXCR was run by TCRdb on the RT-PCR reads, yielding one entry per CDR3 protein. The sample records about 520,000 distinct CDR3 sequences, around 25% being singletons. Sequenced material: CD4+ T cells sorted from PBMCs, taken 5 days after vaccination. These receptors were collected from a man between 45 and 60 years old who received an inactivated influenza vaccine. Both conserved end residues are part of each CDR3. A D gene is named only where the DNA matches it firmly. Size is omitted from some rows. Given values are once, few, many or a class for expanded clones.

J gene | V gene | D gene | clone size | CDR3 length | CDR3 DNA | CDR3 protein
TRBJ2-7 | TRBV12-3/TRBV12-4 | TRBD2 | few | 14 | TGTGCCAGCAGTCCGGGACTAGCGAATTACGAGCAGTACTTC | CASSPGLANYEQYF
TRBJ2-3 | TRBV4-2 | . | few | 15 | TGTGCCAGCAGCCAGGCACCGACCAGCGAAGATACGCAGTATTTT | CASSQAPTSEDTQYF
TRBJ1-2 | TRBV6-1 | . | . | 16 | TGTGCCAGCAGCCTCGGACTCCGCAGAGAGGTATATGGCTACACCTTC | CASSLGLRREVYGYTF
TRBJ1-6 | TRBV18 | . | . | 13 | TGTGCCAGCTCACCACCGTACGGTTCACCCCTCCACTTT | CASSPPYGSPLHF
TRBJ2-7 | TRBV4-2 | TRBD2 | . | 15 | TGTGCCAGCAGCCAAGGGACTAGCGGAGGCTACGAGCAGTACTTC | CASSQGTSGGYEQYF
TRBJ2-7 | TRBV20-1 | . | . | 15 | TGCAGTGCGCCTGTGGCGGGACAAAGCTCCTACGAGCAGTACTTC | CSAPVAGQSSYEQYF
TRBJ2-7 | TRBV7-2 | TRBD2 | few | 17 | TGTGCCAGCAGCTTAGCGCCAGCCCCGGGAGGGACCTACGAGCAGTACTTC | CASSLAPAPGGTYEQYF
TRBJ2-3 | TRBV7-2 | TRBD2 | few | 15 | TGTGCCAGCAGCTTAGTGGGACTAGCGGGAGATACGCAGTATTTT | CASSLVGLAGDTQYF
TRBJ1-1 | TRBV20-1 | TRBD1 | . | 13 | TGCAGTGCTGACAGGGGAGGGGACACTGAAGCTTTCTTT | CSADRGGDTEAFF
TRBJ2-5 | TRBV20-1 | TRBD2 | . | 17 | TGCAGTGCTAGCAGACTAGCGGGGGGGGAGACCCAAGAGACCCAGTACTTC | CSASRLAGGETQETQYF
TRBJ2-7 | TRBV28 | . | few | 13 | TGTGCCAGCGGCTATGACAACTCAGGCGAGCAGTACTTC | CASGYDNSGEQYF
TRBJ2-7 | TRBV29-1 | . | few | 13 | TGCAGCGTTGAAGAGACATTGGGACGCGAGCAGTACTTC | CSVEETLGREQYF
TRBJ1-6 | TRBV27 | . | few | 14 | TGTGCCAGCAGTTTCGGTAACCGTAATTCACCCCTCCACTTT | CASSFGNRNSPLHF